These 25 T cell receptor beta chains were all obtained from the same sample, sequenced in a study of T cells after posttransplantation cyclophosphamide. The assay was immunoSEQ multiplex PCR, and TCRdb's table has in-frame clones only and misses some. The table lists a few thousand clones, about 76% of them singletons. Cyclophosphamide on days +3 and +4 followed busulfan-fludarabine conditioning and a marrow graft. The sample in question was CD8+ T cells sorted from PBMCs, obtained just over 240 days after a stem cell transplant with posttransplant cyclophosphamide. The receptors here all came from a male patient in his 30s who received an allogeneic stem cell transplant from a related donor, was CMV-positive, and had no GVHD. The graft donor may have contributed some T cells.

This chain joins TRBV13 and TRBJ1-5, with a possible D match to TRBD1 (5 bases). Germline V gene sequence: CDR1 PRHDT, CDR2 FYEKMQ (reference sequence). The CDR3 spans 15 residues. The ends were cut back, 0 bases at V and 2 bases at J, with 8 bases in the middle. CDR3 DNA: TGTGCCAGCAGCTTAGGCAGGGCAGGCAATCAGCCCCAGCATTTT. This translates into CASSLGRAGNQPQHF.

The chain carries TRBV7-9 and TRBJ2-5; D call uncertain. The CDR3 spans 14 residues. Germline V gene sequence: CDR1 SEHNR, CDR2 FQNEAQ (reference sequence). V lost 4 bases, J lost 5 bases, and 14 bases lay in between. The CDR3 reads CASSSPGLPETQYF. The CDR3 DNA follows: TGTGCCAGCAGCTCCCCAGGCCTCCCGGAGACCCAGTACTTC.

This clone was seen a handful of times. This chain connects TRBV2 to TRBJ2-1; D may be TRBD1 (6 bases). The CDR3 extends over 14 amino acids. Trimming took off 7 bases at V and 0 bases at J, with 10 bases between the two ends. Germline V gene lookup returns CDR1 SNHLY and CDR2 FYNNEI. CDR3 sequence reads: CASTKDSSYNEQFF. CDR3 sequence (DNA): TGTGCCAGCACGAAGGACAGCTCCTACAATGAGCAGTTCTTC.

The chain carries TRBV5-6 and TRBJ2-7; D is possibly TRBD2 (6 bases). The CDR3 is made up of 13 amino acids. Germline loops: CDR1 SGHDT, CDR2 YYEEEE. Trimming shortened V by 2 bases and J by 4 bases, and 10 bases separated the two germline ends. CDR3 loop: CASSFGGAYEQYF. CDR3 nucleotides: TGTGCCAGCAGCTTCGGCGGGGCTTACGAGCAGTACTTC.

The chain joins TRBV2 to TRBJ1-5; no firm D call. V was pared by 6 bases and J by 4 bases, with 7 bases between. The V gene's germline CDR1 is SNHLY and CDR2 FYNNEI. The CDR3 is 12 residues long. This CDR3 reads CASRWLNQPQHF. The CDR3 DNA is TGTGCCAGCAGGTGGCTGAATCAGCCCCAGCATTTT. Variable domain in full (rest from reference TRBV2 and TRBJ1-5): EPEVTQTPSHQVTQMGQEVILRCVPISNHLYFYWYRQILGQKVEFLVSFYNNEISEKSEIFDDQFSVERPDGSNFTLKIRSTKLEDSAMYFCASRWLNQPQHFGDGTRLSIL.

This clone was observed a few times. The V call is TRBV27, the J call TRBJ1-1; D call uncertain. Germline CDR1 reads MNHEY; CDR2 reads SMNVEV (reference sequence). V lost 5 bases and J 3 bases, leaving 7 bases between the germline ends. The CDR3 consists of 12 residues. CDR3 coding DNA: TGTGCCAGCAGTAACAGCTACACTGAAGCTTTCTTT. Translating it yields CASSNSYTEAFF.

The V call is TRBV5-1, the J call TRBJ2-1; 7 bases line up with TRBD2. V was clipped by 7 bases and J by 0 bases; unmatched bases: 4. Germline CDR1 and CDR2: SGHRS and YFSETQ. The CDR3 is 14 amino acids. For the CDR3, the DNA is TGCGCCAGCGGGGAGCGGGGCTCCTACAATGAGCAGTTCTTC. The encoded protein is CASGERGSYNEQFF.

Points on this clone: The same CDR3 is also encoded by other DNA sequences in this sample. The chain couples TRBV7-2 to TRBJ2-1; 9 nucleotides align to TRBD2. The V gene end was trimmed by 3 bases and the J gene end by 2 bases; junction bases not matched to a gene: 2. Germline V gives CDR1 SGHTA, CDR2 FQGNSA. The length of the CDR3 is 15 residues. Written as DNA, the CDR3 is TGTGCCAGCAGCTTGACTAGCGGCCCCTACAATGAGCAGTTCTTC. Protein product: CASSLTSGPYNEQFF.

About this clone itself: A far larger clone is only one base removed, so a read error is likely. The chain couples TRBV27 to TRBJ2-7; a possible D gene is TRBD2 (6 bases). The CDR3 sequence is 14 residues long. Germline lookup yields CDR1 MNHEY and CDR2 SMNVEV (reference sequence). The V and J ends lost 8 bases and 0 bases respectively, with 14 bases between them. The CDR3 DNA reads TGTGCCAGCGCTTTGGGAGGCGTCTCCTACGAGCAGTACTTC. This gives the protein CASALGGVSYEQYF.

The gene calls are TRBV19 and TRBJ1-1; no definite D call. The CDR3 runs to 12 residues. Trimming took off 3 bases at V and 2 bases at J, with 4 bases between the two ends. Germline assignment: CDR1 LNHDA and CDR2 SQIVND (reference sequence). The chain's CDR3 is CASSIGNTEAFF. CDR3 coding DNA: TGTGCCAGTAGTATCGGTAACACTGAAGCTTTCTTT.

The chain recombines TRBV5-1 with TRBJ1-1, with D tentatively TRBD1 (6 bases). Trimming left V 1 base short and J 4 bases short, with 8 bases between. Germline V gene sequence: CDR1 SGHRS, CDR2 YFSETQ. The CDR3 extends over 13 amino acids. The CDR3 nucleotides are TGCGCCAGCAGCTTGATAGGGGGCACTGAAGCTTTCTTT. This sequence encodes CASSLIGGTEAFF. Variable domain in full (rest from reference TRBV5-1 and TRBJ1-1): KAGVTQTPRYLIKTRGQQVTLSCSPISGHRSVSWYQQTPGQGLQFLFEYFSETQRNKGNFPGRFSGRQFSNSRSEMNVSTLELGDSALYLCASSLIGGTEAFFGQGTRLTVV.

This clone came up once. The chain uses TRBV28 and TRBJ2-7; 11 positions match TRBD1. The junction had 5 bases not matched to a gene; V was cut back by 9 bases and J by 4 bases. This CDR3 spans 13 amino acids. CDR1 is MDHEN and CDR2 is SYDVKM in the germline V gene. The CDR3 sequence is CASQGTGGYEQYF. The DNA for the CDR3 is TGTGCCAGTCAAGGGACAGGGGGGTACGAGCAGTACTTC.

CDR3 nucleotides: TGTGCCAGTAGTATAGGGACAAGAAGCTCCTACGAGCAGTACTTC. Translating gives CASSIGTRSSYEQYF. This rearrangement joins TRBV19 to TRBJ2-5; D may be TRBD1 (5 bases). TRBJ2-7 explains the end of the DNA better; the J call may be wrong. This CDR3 comprises 15 residues. Germline CDR1 is LNHDA and CDR2 is SQIVND (reference sequence).

This clone was seen a single time. One end of the junction fails to match germline, which may point to a read error. Other DNA sequences in the same sample also yield this CDR3. The V call is TRBV5-1, the J call TRBJ2-7; D remains ambiguous. The CDR3 sequence is 14 residues long. Germline lookup yields CDR1 SGHRS and CDR2 YFSETQ. Written as DNA, the CDR3 is TGCGCCAGTAGCTTGGCCGGTAAAGACTACGAGCAGTACTTC. Its translation is CASSLAGKDYEQYF. Looking up the rest from reference TRBV5-1 and TRBJ2-7 gives the full variable domain: KAGVTQTPRYLIKTRGQQVTLSCSPISGHRSVSWYQQTPGQGLQFLFEYFSETQRNKGNFPGRFSGRQFSNSRSEMNVSTLELGDSALYLCASSLAGKDYEQYFGPGTRLTVT.

V gene TRBV7-9 combines with J gene TRBJ1-3; TRBD1 agrees at 9 bases. The V gene end was trimmed by 5 bases and the J gene end by 3 bases; junction bases not matched to a gene: 8. The length of the CDR3 is 16 residues. Per the germline V gene, CDR1 is SEHNR and CDR2 is FQNEAQ (reference sequence). The CDR3: CASSARTGVDGNTIYF. CDR3 nucleotide sequence: TGTGCCAGCAGCGCCCGGACAGGGGTTGATGGAAACACCATATATTTT.

V and J are TRBV10-1 and TRBJ2-1; a possible D gene is TRBD2 (5 bases). The CDR3 length is 13 residues. Deletions cut 4 bases from V and 9 bases from J, with 13 bases between. Germline-derived CDR1 and CDR2 are WNHNN and SYGVQD (reference sequence). The CDR3 sequence: CASSVPGMVEQFF. The CDR3, as DNA: TGCGCCAGCAGTGTTCCGGGAATGGTTGAGCAGTTCTTC.

This chain joins TRBV5-6 and TRBJ2-7, with D possibly matching TRBD2 (6 bases). CDR3 length: 15 amino acids. Germline values: CDR1 SGHDT, CDR2 YYEEEE. V dropped 0 bases and J dropped 5 bases, with 15 bases sitting between them. Here the CDR3 reads CASSLVAGRFHEQYF. The DNA of the CDR3 is TGTGCCAGCAGCTTGGTGGCAGGGAGGTTCCACGAGCAGTACTTC.

There are a few counts of this clone. The rearrangement links TRBV2 to TRBJ2-1; TRBD1 might be the D (7 bases). The CDR3 covers 14 residues. Germline-derived CDR1 and CDR2 are SNHLY and FYNNEI. Trimming removed 4 bases at V and 4 bases at J, with 11 bases between. The CDR3 nucleotides are TGTGCCAGCAGTGCAGGGGGGCCTTACAATGAGCAGTTCTTC. It yields the protein CASSAGGPYNEQFF.

Points on this clone: A far more abundant clone sits one base away, making this likely a read error. The rearrangement uses TRBV7-9 and TRBJ1-6; D is uncertain. CDR1 is SEHNR, CDR2 FQNEAQ, per germline (reference sequence). The CDR3 extends over 18 amino acids. The CDR3 region is CASSFRNTPSSYNSPLHF. DNA of the CDR3: TGTGCCAGCAGCTTCAGGAACACCCCGAGCTCCTATAATTCCCCCCTCCACTTT.

This clone is a singleton in its sample. The rearrangement uses TRBV27 and TRBJ1-5, with 7 bases lining up with TRBD1. The CDR3 runs 18 residues. Looked up from germline, CDR1 is MNHEY and CDR2 is SMNVEV (reference sequence). After removal of 5 bases from V and 1 base from J, the junction contained 14 bases not matched to a gene. The CDR3 bases are TGTGCCAGCAGTCCGATCCCTCCTCTGACAGGGAGCAATCAGCCCCAGCATTTT. Translation gives CASSPIPPLTGSNQPQHF.

The chain uses TRBV27 and TRBJ2-7; TRBD2 matches 11 bases. Germline V gene data show CDR1 as MNHEY and CDR2 as SMNVEV (reference sequence). Trimming took 2 bases from V and 5 from J; bases not matched to a gene: 8. The CDR3 runs 16 residues. The CDR3 is CASSLGTSGSVNEQYF. The CDR3 DNA sequence: TGTGCCAGCAGTTTAGGCACTAGCGGGAGCGTGAACGAGCAGTACTTC.

About this clone: At one of its ends the junction is not consistent with the germline gene, which may arise from a read error. Here the CDR3 reads CASSLSRDTPFF. CDR3 nucleotide sequence: TGTGCCAGCAGCTTGTCCCGAGACACTCCCTTCTTC. The chain is built from TRBV5-6 and TRBJ2-7; D remains unclear. This CDR3 is 12 amino acids long. The germline V gene encodes CDR1 SGHDT and CDR2 YYEEEE.

The chain joins TRBV10-3 to TRBJ2-7, with 8 bases lining up with TRBD2. Germline CDR1 and CDR2: ENHRY and SYGVKD. The CDR3 has 14 amino acids. V lost 7 bases and J lost 4; bases outside the gene matches: 9. This CDR3 is CAITPSEREYEQYF. CDR3 in DNA: TGTGCCATCACCCCCTCGGAGCGGGAGTACGAGCAGTACTTC.

The genes are TRBV29-1 and TRBJ1-5; TRBD1 is a possible D gene (6 bases). Trimming stripped 5 bases from V and 1 base from J, with 12 bases between. The CDR3 has 14 amino acids. Germline values: CDR1 SQVTM, CDR2 ANQGSEA. CDR3 residues: CSVWGGASNQPQHF. CDR3 in DNA: TGCAGCGTTTGGGGGGGCGCGAGCAATCAGCCCCAGCATTTT.

The chain links TRBV27 to TRBJ2-1, with D possibly matching TRBD2 (6 bases). Germline assignment: CDR1 MNHEY and CDR2 SMNVEV (reference sequence). CDR3 length: 16 amino acids. Trimming stripped 1 base from V and 0 bases from J, with 10 bases between. The CDR3 bases are TGTGCCAGCAGTTTATGGGGGGTGAACTCCTACAATGAGCAGTTCTTC. As protein: CASSLWGVNSYNEQFF.